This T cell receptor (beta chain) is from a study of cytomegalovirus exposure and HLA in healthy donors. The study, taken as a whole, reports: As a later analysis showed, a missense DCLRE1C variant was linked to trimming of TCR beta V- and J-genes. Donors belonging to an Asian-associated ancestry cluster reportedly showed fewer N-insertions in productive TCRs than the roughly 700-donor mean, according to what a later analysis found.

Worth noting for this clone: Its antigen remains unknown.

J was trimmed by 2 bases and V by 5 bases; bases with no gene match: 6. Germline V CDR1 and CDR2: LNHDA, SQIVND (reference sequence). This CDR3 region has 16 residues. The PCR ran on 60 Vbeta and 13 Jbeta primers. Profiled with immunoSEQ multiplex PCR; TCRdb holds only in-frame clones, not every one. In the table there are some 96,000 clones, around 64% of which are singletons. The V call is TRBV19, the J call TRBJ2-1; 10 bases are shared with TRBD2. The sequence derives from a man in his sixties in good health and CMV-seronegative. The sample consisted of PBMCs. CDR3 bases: TGTGCCAGTAGTTCAGTAGCGGGGGGACCCTACAATGAGCAGTTCTTC. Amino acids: CASSSVAGGPYNEQFF. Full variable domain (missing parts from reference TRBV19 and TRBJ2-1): DGGITQSPKYLFRKEGQNVTLSCEQNLNHDAMYWYRQDPGQGLRLIYYSQIVNDFQKGDIAEGYSVSREKKESFPLTVTSAQKNPTAFYLCASSSVAGGPYNEQFFGPGTRLTVL.